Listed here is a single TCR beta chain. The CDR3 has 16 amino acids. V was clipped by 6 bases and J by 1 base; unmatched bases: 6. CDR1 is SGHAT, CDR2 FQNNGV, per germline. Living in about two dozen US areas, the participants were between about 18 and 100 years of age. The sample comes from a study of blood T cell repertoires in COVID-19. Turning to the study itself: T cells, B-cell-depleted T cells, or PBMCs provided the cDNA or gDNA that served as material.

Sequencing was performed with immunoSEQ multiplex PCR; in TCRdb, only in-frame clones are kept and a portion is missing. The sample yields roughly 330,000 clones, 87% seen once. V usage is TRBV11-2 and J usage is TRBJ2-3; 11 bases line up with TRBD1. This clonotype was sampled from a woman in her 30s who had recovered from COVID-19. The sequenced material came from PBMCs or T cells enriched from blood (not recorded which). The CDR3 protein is CASSYLGQGGTDTQYF. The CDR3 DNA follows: TGTGCCAGCAGTTACCTGGGACAGGGGGGCACAGATACGCAGTATTTT.